The 25 T cell receptor beta chains presented below share a single source sample, sequenced in a study of cytomegalovirus exposure and HLA in healthy donors. The PCR ran on 60 Vbeta and 13 Jbeta primers. TCRdb's table, derived via immunoSEQ multiplex PCR, lists solely in-frame clones and lacks some. The profile shows fewer than 200,000 clones, over 60% of them singletons. Sequencing was carried out using PBMCs. The receptors come from a middle-aged man in good health and CMV-seronegative.

The table lists this clone with a few counts. This rearrangement joins TRBV7-2 to TRBJ2-6; TRBD2 matches at 7 bases. Germline V gene lookup returns CDR1 SGHTA and CDR2 FQGNSA. The V segment lost 0 bases and the J segment 4 bases; nucleotides outside the gene matches: 3. CDR3 size: 16 residues. CDR3 protein: CASSLAGGTGANVLTF. The CDR3 coding sequence is TGTGCCAGCAGCTTAGCGGGGGGGACGGGGGCCAACGTCCTGACTTTC.

This clone appeared once. The J gene is TRBJ1-5, the V gene TRBV19, with 9 bases identical to TRBD1. The length of the CDR3 is 16 residues. Germline CDR1 and CDR2: LNHDA and SQIVND (reference sequence). V was pared by 2 bases and J by 6 bases, with 8 bases of the junction left unmatched. CDR3 nucleotides: TGTGCCAGTAGTATAAGACAGGGGGGCGGTGGTCAGCCCCAGCATTTT. It specifies CASSIRQGGGGQPQHF.

This chain links TRBV7-2 with TRBJ2-7, with TRBD1 as a possible D gene (6 bases). The ends were cut back, 2 bases at V and 3 bases at J, with 11 bases in the middle. The CDR3 spans 14 residues. Germline CDR1 reads SGHTA; CDR2 reads FQGNSA. For the CDR3, the DNA is TGTGCCAGCAGCTTAAGTCACAGGGACTACGAGCAGTACTTC. The encoded protein is CASSLSHRDYEQYF.

The J gene is TRBJ2-7, the V gene TRBV10-3; D call uncertain. The CDR3 sequence is 11 residues long. V was trimmed by 7 bases and J by 1 base, leaving 5 bases between them. Germline CDR1 and CDR2: ENHRY and SYGVKD. CDR3 in amino acids: CAIKASYEQYF. The DNA for the CDR3 is TGTGCCATCAAAGCTTCCTACGAGCAGTACTTC.

Worth noting for this clone: Other DNA sequences from this sample encode an identical CDR3 as well. V gene TRBV4-3 combines with J gene TRBJ2-5, with D perhaps matching TRBD2 (5 bases). The CDR3 consists of 14 residues. Germline V gene lookup returns CDR1 LGHNA and CDR2 YSLEER. The ends were cut back, 3 bases at V and 1 base at J, with 9 bases in the middle. The CDR3 here is CASSQGDLQETQYF. The CDR3 DNA is TGCGCCAGCAGCCAGGGAGACCTCCAAGAGACCCAGTACTTC.

The chain employs TRBV18 and TRBJ1-1; D call uncertain. Germline V CDR1 and CDR2: KGHSH, LQKENI. The germline V and J ends were trimmed by 1 base and 1 base, with 13 bases remaining between them. This CDR3 region has 16 residues. The CDR3 DNA reads TGTGCCAGCTCACCACGGAGCGTCGAGGGGAACACTGAAGCTTTCTTT. Its protein is CASSPRSVEGNTEAFF.

The chain's CDR3 is CASSIVTGGAEAFF. The CDR3 DNA follows: TGTGCCAGTAGTATCGTAACCGGAGGCGCTGAAGCTTTCTTT. The V call is TRBV19, the J call TRBJ1-1; D is uncertain. Germline CDR1 and CDR2: LNHDA and SQIVND (reference sequence). The V gene lost 3 bases and the J gene lost 6 bases, with 14 bases spanning the gap. The CDR3 extends over 14 amino acids. Full variable domain (outside the CDR3, taken from reference TRBV19 and TRBJ1-1): DGGITQSPKYLFRKEGQNVTLSCEQNLNHDAMYWYRQDPGQGLRLIYYSQIVNDFQKGDIAEGYSVSREKKESFPLTVTSAQKNPTAFYLCASSIVTGGAEAFFGQGTRLTVV.

This chain links TRBV9 with TRBJ1-2; the D gene is possibly TRBD1 (5 bases). V lost 4 bases and J 5 bases, leaving 18 bases between the germline ends. CDR1 and CDR2 from the germline V gene are SGDLS and YYNGEE. The CDR3 has 15 amino acids. For the CDR3, the DNA is TGTGCCAGCAGCAAAGACAGTCAGGGAATTTATGGCTACACCTTC. Protein sequence: CASSKDSQGIYGYTF.

This clone was seen more than once but under ten times. V usage is TRBV6-5 and J usage is TRBJ1-6; possibly TRBD1 for D (6 bases). Germline CDR1 reads MNHEY; CDR2 reads SVGAGI. Trimming cost V 7 bases and J 9 bases, with 16 bases left between them. The CDR3 loop spans 14 amino acids. This chain's CDR3 is CASNPTGGASPLHF. The CDR3 coding sequence is TGTGCCAGCAACCCAACGGGGGGCGCTTCACCCCTCCACTTT.

This chain links TRBV7-9 with TRBJ2-1, with 10 bases lining up with TRBD2. Germline CDR1 SEHNR, CDR2 FQNEAQ (reference sequence). V was pared by 1 base and J by 3 bases, with 3 bases of the junction left unmatched. This CDR3 region has 16 residues. In DNA, the CDR3 is TGTGCCAGCAGCTTAGGGTCTAGCGGGGGCTACAATGAGCAGTTCTTC. It yields the protein CASSLGSSGGYNEQFF. The full variable domain, with the rest looked up from reference TRBV7-9 and TRBJ2-1, is DTGVSQNPRHKITKRGQNVTFRCDPISEHNRLYWYRQTLGQGPEFLTYFQNEAQLEKSRLLSDRFSAERPKGSFSTLEIQRTEQGDSAMYLCASSLGSSGGYNEQFFGPGTRLTVL.

This clone was seen a single time. CDR3 protein: CASRPSGTSGGEQYF. The CDR3 DNA follows: TGTGCCAGCAGACCCTCCGGGACTAGCGGGGGTGAGCAGTACTTC. The chain links TRBV6-6 to TRBJ2-7, with 14 bases aligning to TRBD2. J lost 7 bases, V lost 6 bases, and 8 bases had no gene match. CDR1 MNHNY and CDR2 SVGAGI come from the germline V gene (reference sequence). The CDR3 has 15 residues.

This rearrangement joins TRBV4-3 to TRBJ2-1; 10 nucleotides agree with TRBD2. Per the germline V gene, CDR1 is LGHNA and CDR2 is YSLEER. The trim removed 4 bases at V and 2 bases at J, leaving 8 bases unmatched. The CDR3 has 17 amino acids. The CDR3 loop reads CASSLERTSGPYNEQFF. CDR3 nucleotide sequence: TGCGCCAGCAGCCTAGAGCGGACTAGCGGCCCCTACAATGAGCAGTTCTTC.

This chain links TRBV5-1 with TRBJ2-3, with TRBD2 matching 10 bases. Germline V gives CDR1 SGHRS, CDR2 YFSETQ. The CDR3 runs 15 residues. With 1 base clipped from V and 2 bases from J, the junction kept 1 base outside the gene matches. The CDR3: CASSLLAGATDTQYF. For the CDR3, the DNA is TGCGCCAGCAGCTTGCTAGCGGGGGCCACAGATACGCAGTATTTT.

V usage is TRBV21-1 and J usage is TRBJ2-7; TRBD1, as called in the table, went unchecked against the DNA. TRBV21-1 is classified as a pseudogene. CDR3 length equals 18 residues. CDR3 DNA sequence: TGTGCCAGCAGCCCCCCCCTCCGCCGGAGACAGGCCGGTAACGAGCAGTACTTC. Its protein is CASSPPLRRRQAGNEQYF.

The chain links TRBV4-3 to TRBJ2-3, with 7 positions matching TRBD2. The CDR3 length is 17 residues. CDR1 LGHNA and CDR2 YSLEER come from the germline V gene. After removal of 2 bases from V and 4 bases from J, the junction contained 12 bases not matched to a gene. The CDR3 is CASSQSTSVRSADTQYF. CDR3 coding DNA: TGCGCCAGCAGCCAATCAACTAGCGTAAGGAGCGCAGATACGCAGTATTTT.

The rearrangement links TRBV11-1 to TRBJ2-7, with TRBD1 matching over 8 bases. This CDR3 is 13 amino acids long. Trimming at V came to 5 bases and at J to 7 bases, leaving 7 bases not matched to a gene. Germline lookup yields CDR1 SGHAT and CDR2 FQDESV (reference sequence). The CDR3, as DNA: TGTGCCAGCAGCCCGGACAGGGTGGGTGAGCAGTACTTC. It specifies CASSPDRVGEQYF.

About this clone: Other nucleotide sequences in the sample specify the same CDR3. The chain uses TRBV6-5 and TRBJ1-1; D call uncertain. Trimming stripped 2 bases from V and 1 base from J, with 5 bases between. Germline-derived CDR1 and CDR2 are MNHEY and SVGAGI. CDR3 length: 13 residues. The CDR3 DNA sequence: TGTGCCAGCAGTTACGGCCAGAACACTGAAGCTTTCTTT. Amino acids: CASSYGQNTEAFF.

V gene TRBV7-9 combines with J gene TRBJ2-7; 10 nucleotides match TRBD1. The V segment lost 5 bases and the J segment 2 bases; nucleotides outside the gene matches: 9. Germline values: CDR1 SEHNR, CDR2 FQNEAQ (reference sequence). The CDR3 has 16 amino acids. CDR3 sequence reads: CASSPRTGGPTYEQYF. CDR3 nucleotides: TGTGCCAGCAGCCCCCGGACAGGGGGGCCCACCTACGAGCAGTACTTC.

A word on this clone: The junction and the germline gene differ at one end; a read error may be behind it. This CDR3 is also generated by other DNA sequences in the sample. The chain is built from TRBV7-9 and TRBJ2-7; 7 bases line up with TRBD1. The CDR3 contains 12 residues. Germline V gives CDR1 SEHNR, CDR2 FQNEAQ (reference sequence). CDR3 bases: TGTTCCAGCAGCCTTACAGGGGACGAGCAGTACTTC. Amino acids: CSSSLTGDEQYF. Together with reference TRBV7-9 and TRBJ2-7, the CDR3 gives the full variable domain: DTGVSQNPRHKITKRGQNVTFRCDPISEHNRLYWYRQTLGQGPEFLTYFQNEAQLEKSRLLSDRFSAERPKGSFSTLEIQRTEQGDSAMYLCSSSLTGDEQYFGPGTRLTVT.

The V call is TRBV5-1, the J call TRBJ2-3; 13 nucleotides line up with TRBD2. This CDR3 region has 16 residues. From germline, CDR1 is SGHRS and CDR2 YFSETQ. The ends lost 3 bases at V and 2 bases at J; junction bases unmatched: 3. This CDR3 reads CASSYGTSGDTDTQYF. CDR3 nucleotides: TGCGCCAGCAGCTATGGGACTAGCGGGGACACAGATACGCAGTATTTT. The variable domain in full, completed from reference TRBV5-1 and TRBJ2-3, reads KAGVTQTPRYLIKTRGQQVTLSCSPISGHRSVSWYQQTPGQGLQFLFEYFSETQRNKGNFPGRFSGRQFSNSRSEMNVSTLELGDSALYLCASSYGTSGDTDTQYFGPGTRLTVL.

The V gene is TRBV2, the J gene TRBJ1-2, with 9 bases aligning to TRBD1. The CDR3 sequence is 13 residues long. Germline values: CDR1 SNHLY, CDR2 FYNNEI. Trimming removed 6 bases from V and 3 bases from J; junction bases left unmatched: 2. The CDR3 DNA follows: TGTGCCAGCAGGGACAGGGGTTACTATGGCTACACCTTC. Protein product: CASRDRGYYGYTF. Supplemented by reference TRBV2 and TRBJ1-2, the full variable domain reads EPEVTQTPSHQVTQMGQEVILRCVPISNHLYFYWYRQILGQKVEFLVSFYNNEISEKSEIFDDQFSVERPDGSNFTLKIRSTKLEDSAMYFCASRDRGYYGYTFGSGTRLTVV.

The chain employs TRBV6-5 and TRBJ2-7; 12 nucleotides match TRBD2. Losses at the gene ends were 5 bases for V and 6 bases for J; bases not matched to a gene: 5. The CDR3 runs to 14 residues. CDR1 is MNHEY, CDR2 SVGAGI, per germline. CDR3 amino acids: CASSARLAGVEQYF. The CDR3 bases are TGTGCCAGCAGTGCGCGACTAGCGGGAGTCGAGCAGTACTTC.

This chain connects TRBV19 to TRBJ1-2; 7 bases map to TRBD1. V lost 5 bases, J lost 3 bases, and 6 bases stayed unmatched. CDR3 size: 14 residues. Germline CDR1 and CDR2: LNHDA and SQIVND (reference sequence). The CDR3 nucleotides read TGTGCCAGTAGTGAAGGACAGGCTTACTATGGCTACACCTTC. This codes for CASSEGQAYYGYTF. The full variable domain, in which reference TRBV19 and TRBJ1-2 provide the parts outside the CDR3, is DGGITQSPKYLFRKEGQNVTLSCEQNLNHDAMYWYRQDPGQGLRLIYYSQIVNDFQKGDIAEGYSVSREKKESFPLTVTSAQKNPTAFYLCASSEGQAYYGYTFGSGTRLTVV.

V gene TRBV6-5 combines with J gene TRBJ2-5, with a possible D match to TRBD1 (6 bases). CDR3 length equals 16 residues. Germline V lookup: CDR1 MNHEY, CDR2 SVGAGI. Trimming removed 2 bases at V and 2 bases at J, with 15 bases between. In nucleotides, the CDR3 is TGTGCCAGCAGTTACAAGGGCCAGGGGCGGCAAGAGACCCAGTACTTC. It translates to CASSYKGQGRQETQYF.

V and J are TRBV7-8 and TRBJ1-2; D unclear. The CDR3 consists of 13 residues. V was cut by 4 bases and J by 4 bases, with 10 bases left in between. The germline gives CDR1 SGHVS, CDR2 FQNEAQ. CDR3 DNA: TGTGCCAGCAGCTCATACAAAAGCTATGGCTACACCTTC. Its translation is CASSSYKSYGYTF.